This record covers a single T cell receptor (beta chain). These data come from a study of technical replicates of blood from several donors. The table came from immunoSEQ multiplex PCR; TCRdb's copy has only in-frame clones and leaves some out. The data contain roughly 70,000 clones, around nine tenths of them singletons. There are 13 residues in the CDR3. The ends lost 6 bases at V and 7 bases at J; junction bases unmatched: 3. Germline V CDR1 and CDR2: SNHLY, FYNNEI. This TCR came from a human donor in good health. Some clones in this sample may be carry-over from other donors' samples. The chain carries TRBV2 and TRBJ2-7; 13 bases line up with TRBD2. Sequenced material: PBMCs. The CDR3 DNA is TGTGCCAGCAGGAGGGGACTAGCGGGGGAGCAGTACTTC. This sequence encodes CASRRGLAGEQYF.